The clone carrying this T cell receptor beta chain was recorded at least ten times. Antigen: not known. The sample comes from a study of T cell repertoires in cytomegalovirus infection. Study overall: Both CMV infection and a matching HLA type were indicated by public TCR beta signatures. Overall study results and limits: The ex vivo response was dominated by HLA-C-restricted CMV-specific TCR beta clonotypes.

The CDR3 consists of 17 residues. CDR1 SGHRS and CDR2 YFSETQ come from the germline V gene. Trimming took 0 bases from V and 1 from J, leaving 16 bases between them. From the reads, TCRdb called clonotypes with MiXCR, one entry per CDR3 protein. The sample shows under 300,000 distinct CDR3 sequences, 15% to 20% of them seen only once. This TCR was recovered from a human donor in good health (CMV status not recorded). Some clones in this sample may be carry-over from other donors' samples. The specimen sequenced was CD8+ T cells from PBMCs. The J gene is TRBJ1-1, the V gene TRBV5-1; D is perhaps TRBD1 (6 bases). The CDR3 spells CASSLAGAGARNTEAFF. The CDR3 DNA reads TGCGCCAGCAGCTTGGCCGGGGCAGGGGCTCGGAACACTGAAGCTTTCTTT.